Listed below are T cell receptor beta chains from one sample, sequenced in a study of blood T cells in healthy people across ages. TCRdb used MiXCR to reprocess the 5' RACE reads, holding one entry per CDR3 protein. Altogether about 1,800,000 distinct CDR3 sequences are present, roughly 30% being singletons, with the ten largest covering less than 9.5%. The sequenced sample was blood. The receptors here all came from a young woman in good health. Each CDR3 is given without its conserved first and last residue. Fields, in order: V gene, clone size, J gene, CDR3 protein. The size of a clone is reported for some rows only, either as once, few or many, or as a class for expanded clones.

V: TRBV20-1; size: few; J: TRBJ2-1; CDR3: SPKRTSREQF
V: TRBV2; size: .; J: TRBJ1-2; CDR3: ASSYLPGQGALVGGYT
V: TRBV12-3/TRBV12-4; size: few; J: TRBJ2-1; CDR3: ASRPWGSLSYNEQF
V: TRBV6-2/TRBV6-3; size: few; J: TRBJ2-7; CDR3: ASSYLETAVSYEQY
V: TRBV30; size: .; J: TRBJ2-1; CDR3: ARSVWAGVGNEQF
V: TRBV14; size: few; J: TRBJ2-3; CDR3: TSSQQGLVADTQY
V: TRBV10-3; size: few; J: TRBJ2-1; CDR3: AIKSTGKSTGNEQF
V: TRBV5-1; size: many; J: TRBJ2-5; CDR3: ASSLGPAGGQETQY
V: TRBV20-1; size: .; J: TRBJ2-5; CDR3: SAQGGQETQY
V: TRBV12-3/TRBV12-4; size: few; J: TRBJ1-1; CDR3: ASSLQGAGVEAF
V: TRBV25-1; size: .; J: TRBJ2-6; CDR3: ASSESATPGANVLT
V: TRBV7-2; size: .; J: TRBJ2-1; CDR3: ASSFFQSGNEQF
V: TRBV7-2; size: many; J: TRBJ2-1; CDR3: ASSYRGGAPGEQF
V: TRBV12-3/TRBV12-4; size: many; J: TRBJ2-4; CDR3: ASSTGGENIQY
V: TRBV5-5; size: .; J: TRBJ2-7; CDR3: ASSFWTGRSYEQY
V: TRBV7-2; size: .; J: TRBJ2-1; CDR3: ASSKQINEQF
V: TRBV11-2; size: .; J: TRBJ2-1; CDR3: ASTLQGETYNEQF
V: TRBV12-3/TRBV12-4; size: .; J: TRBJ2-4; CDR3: ASRVPGQGYNEQY
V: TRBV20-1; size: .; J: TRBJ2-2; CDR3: SARANSAGNTGELF
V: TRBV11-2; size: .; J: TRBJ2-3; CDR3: ASSHSGISTDTQY
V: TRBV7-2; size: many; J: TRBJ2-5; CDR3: ASSSDWTRAQETQY
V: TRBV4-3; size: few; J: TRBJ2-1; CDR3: ASSQGASGRGNEQF
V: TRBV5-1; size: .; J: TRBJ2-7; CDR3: ASSPMDSTYEQY
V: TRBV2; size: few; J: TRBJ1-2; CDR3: ASSGDRGLHYGYT
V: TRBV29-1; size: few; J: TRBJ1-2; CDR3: SVAGGMGYT
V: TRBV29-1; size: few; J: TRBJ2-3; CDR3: SVVQGSVTDTQY
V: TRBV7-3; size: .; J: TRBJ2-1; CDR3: ASSVRGGAENNEQF
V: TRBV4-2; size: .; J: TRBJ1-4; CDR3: ASSRGGQLT
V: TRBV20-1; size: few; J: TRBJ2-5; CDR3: SAPSTLQETQY
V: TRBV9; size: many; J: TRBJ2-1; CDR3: ASSVWQSSYNEQF
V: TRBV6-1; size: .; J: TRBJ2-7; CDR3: ASSDFRATYEQY